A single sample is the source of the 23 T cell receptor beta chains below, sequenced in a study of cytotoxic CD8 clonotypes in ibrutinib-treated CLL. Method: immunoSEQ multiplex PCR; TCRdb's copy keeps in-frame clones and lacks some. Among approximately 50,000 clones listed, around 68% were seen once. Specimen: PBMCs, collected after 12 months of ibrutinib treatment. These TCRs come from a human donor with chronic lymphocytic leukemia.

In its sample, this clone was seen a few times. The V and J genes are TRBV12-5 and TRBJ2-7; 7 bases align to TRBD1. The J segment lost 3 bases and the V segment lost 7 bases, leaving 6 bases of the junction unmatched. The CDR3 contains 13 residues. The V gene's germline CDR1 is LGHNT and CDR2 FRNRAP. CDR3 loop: CASAKQGFYEQYF. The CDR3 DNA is TGTGCTAGTGCCAAACAGGGGTTCTACGAGCAGTACTTC.

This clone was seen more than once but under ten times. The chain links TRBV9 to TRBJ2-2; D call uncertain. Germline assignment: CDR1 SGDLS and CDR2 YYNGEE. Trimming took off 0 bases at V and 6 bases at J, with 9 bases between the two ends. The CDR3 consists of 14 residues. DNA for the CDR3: TGTGCCAGCAGCGTAGCGGTCGAGGCCGGGGAGCTGTTTTTT. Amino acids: CASSVAVEAGELFF.

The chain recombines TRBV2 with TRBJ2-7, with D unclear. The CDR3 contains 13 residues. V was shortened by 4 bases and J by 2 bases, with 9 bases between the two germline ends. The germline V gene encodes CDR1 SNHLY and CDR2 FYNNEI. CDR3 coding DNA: TGTGCCAGCAGTGGTGTCCAAGCCTACGAGCAGTACTTC. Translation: CASSGVQAYEQYF.

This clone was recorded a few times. In nucleotides, the CDR3 is TGTGCCAGTAACCGGGTTGGGGAAAAACTGTTTTTT. It encodes CASNRVGEKLFF. V usage is TRBV19 and J usage is TRBJ1-4; no firm D call. Trimming took 7 bases from V and 8 from J, leaving 11 bases between them. This CDR3 is built from 12 residues. Germline CDR1 and CDR2: LNHDA and SQIVND (reference sequence).

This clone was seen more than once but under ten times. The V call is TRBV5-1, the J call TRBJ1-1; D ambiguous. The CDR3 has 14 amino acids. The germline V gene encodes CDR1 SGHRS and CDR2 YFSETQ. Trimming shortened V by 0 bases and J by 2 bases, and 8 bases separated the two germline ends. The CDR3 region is CASSLELRNTEAFF. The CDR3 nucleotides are TGCGCCAGCAGCTTGGAACTTAGAAACACTGAAGCTTTCTTT.

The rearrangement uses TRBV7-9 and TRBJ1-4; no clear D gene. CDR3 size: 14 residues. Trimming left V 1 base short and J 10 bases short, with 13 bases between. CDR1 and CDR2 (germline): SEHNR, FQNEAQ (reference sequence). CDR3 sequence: CASSLDLTTGKLFF. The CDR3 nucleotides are TGTGCCAGCAGCTTAGACCTTACGACTGGAAAACTGTTTTTT.

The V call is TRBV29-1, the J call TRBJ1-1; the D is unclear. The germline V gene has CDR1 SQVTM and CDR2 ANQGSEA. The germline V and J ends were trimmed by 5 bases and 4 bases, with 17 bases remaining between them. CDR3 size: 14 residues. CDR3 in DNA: TGCAGCGTTAATAAGGACTGGAGGAGCACTGAAGCTTTCTTT. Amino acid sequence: CSVNKDWRSTEAFF.

Written as DNA, the CDR3 is TGCGCCAGCAGCTGGGAACGGAACTATGGCTACACCTTC. It codes for CASSWERNYGYTF. The V and J genes are TRBV5-1 and TRBJ1-2; D is undetermined. The ends were cut back, 3 bases at V and 2 bases at J, with 8 bases in the middle. The V gene's germline CDR1 is SGHRS and CDR2 YFSETQ. The CDR3 extends over 13 amino acids.

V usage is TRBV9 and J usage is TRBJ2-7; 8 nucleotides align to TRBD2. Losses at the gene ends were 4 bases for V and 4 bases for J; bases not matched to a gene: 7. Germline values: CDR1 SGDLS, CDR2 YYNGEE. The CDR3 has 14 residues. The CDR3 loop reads CASSPTSAGYEQYF. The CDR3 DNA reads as TGTGCCAGCAGCCCGACTAGCGCCGGTTACGAGCAGTACTTC.

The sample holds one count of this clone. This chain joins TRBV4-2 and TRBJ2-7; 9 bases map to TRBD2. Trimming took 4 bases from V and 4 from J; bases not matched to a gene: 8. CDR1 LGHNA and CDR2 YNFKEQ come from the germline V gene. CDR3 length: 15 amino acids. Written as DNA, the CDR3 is TGTGCCAGCAGCCCGAGCCTAGCGGGAAAATACGAGCAGTACTTC. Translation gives CASSPSLAGKYEQYF.

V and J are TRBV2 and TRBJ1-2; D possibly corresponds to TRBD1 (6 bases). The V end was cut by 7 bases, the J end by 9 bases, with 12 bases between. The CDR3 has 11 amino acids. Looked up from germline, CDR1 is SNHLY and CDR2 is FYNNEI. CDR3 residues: CASISQGSYTF. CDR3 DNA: TGTGCCAGCATCTCACAGGGAAGCTACACCTTC.

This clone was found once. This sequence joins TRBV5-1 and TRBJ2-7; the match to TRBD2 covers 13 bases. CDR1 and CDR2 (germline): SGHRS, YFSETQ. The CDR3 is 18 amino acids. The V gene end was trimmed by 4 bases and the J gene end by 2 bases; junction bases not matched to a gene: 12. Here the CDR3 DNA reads TGCGCCAGCAGCCGGGCACTAGCGGGAGGGCCGCGGACCTACGAGCAGTACTTC. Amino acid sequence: CASSRALAGGPRTYEQYF.

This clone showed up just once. The CDR3 DNA is TGCGCCAGCAGCCCACGCTGGGCGGACAGCTCTAACACTGAAGCTTTCTTT. It yields the protein CASSPRWADSSNTEAFF. The rearrangement uses TRBV5-1 and TRBJ1-1; the D gene is possibly TRBD1 (6 bases). Germline V gene lookup returns CDR1 SGHRS and CDR2 YFSETQ. This CDR3 has 17 residues. Trimming removed 4 bases from V and 2 bases from J, with 21 bases in between.

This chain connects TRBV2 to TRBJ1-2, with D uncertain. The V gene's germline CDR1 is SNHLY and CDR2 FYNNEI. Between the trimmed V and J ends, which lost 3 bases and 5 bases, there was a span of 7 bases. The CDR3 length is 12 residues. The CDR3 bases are TGTGCCAGCAGTGATGGGCCTTATGGCTACACCTTC. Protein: CASSDGPYGYTF.

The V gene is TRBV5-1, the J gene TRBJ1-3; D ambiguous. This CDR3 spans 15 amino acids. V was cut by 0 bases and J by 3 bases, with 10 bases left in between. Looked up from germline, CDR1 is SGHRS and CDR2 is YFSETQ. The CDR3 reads CASSLARGGGNTIYF. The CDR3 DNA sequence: TGCGCCAGCAGCTTGGCACGGGGTGGTGGAAACACCATATATTTT.

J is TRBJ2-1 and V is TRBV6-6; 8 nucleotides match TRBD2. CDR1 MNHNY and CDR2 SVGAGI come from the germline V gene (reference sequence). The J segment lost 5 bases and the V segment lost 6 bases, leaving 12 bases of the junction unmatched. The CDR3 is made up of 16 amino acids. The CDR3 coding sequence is TGTGCCAGCAGCCCCTCCCCAGCGGGAGCCCACAATGAGCAGTTCTTC. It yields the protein CASSPSPAGAHNEQFF.

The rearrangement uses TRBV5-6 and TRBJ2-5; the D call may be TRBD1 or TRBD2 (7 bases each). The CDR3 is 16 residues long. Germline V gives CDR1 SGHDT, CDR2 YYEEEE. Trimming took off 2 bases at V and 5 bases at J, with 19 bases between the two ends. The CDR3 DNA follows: TGTGCCAGCAGCTTTTGGGAGGGGGCGCGTTCCGAGACCCAGTACTTC. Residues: CASSFWEGARSETQYF. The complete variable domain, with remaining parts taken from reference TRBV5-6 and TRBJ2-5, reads DAGVTQSPTHLIKTRGQQVTLRCSPKSGHDTVSWYQQALGQGPQFIFQYYEEEERQRGNFPDRFSGHQFPNYSSELNVNALLLGDSALYLCASSFWEGARSETQYFGPGTRLLVL.

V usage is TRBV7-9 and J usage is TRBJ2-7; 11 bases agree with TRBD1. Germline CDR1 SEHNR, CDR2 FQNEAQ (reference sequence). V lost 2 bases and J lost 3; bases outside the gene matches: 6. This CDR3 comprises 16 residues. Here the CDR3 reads CASSLSLGTGGYEQYF. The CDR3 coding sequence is TGTGCCAGCAGCTTATCCCTTGGGACAGGGGGCTACGAGCAGTACTTC.

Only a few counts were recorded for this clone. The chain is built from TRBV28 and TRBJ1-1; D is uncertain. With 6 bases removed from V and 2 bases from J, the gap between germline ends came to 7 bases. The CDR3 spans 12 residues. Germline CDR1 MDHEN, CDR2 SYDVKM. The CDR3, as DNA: TGTGCCAGCAGGGCAGCTAACACTGAAGCTTTCTTT. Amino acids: CASRAANTEAFF.

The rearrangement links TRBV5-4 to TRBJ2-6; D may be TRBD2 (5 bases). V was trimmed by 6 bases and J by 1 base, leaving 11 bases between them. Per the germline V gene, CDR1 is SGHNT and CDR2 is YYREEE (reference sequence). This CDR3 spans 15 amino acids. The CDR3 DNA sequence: TGTGCCAGCAATCTTAGAGGGTCTGGGGCCAACGTCCTGACTTTC. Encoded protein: CASNLRGSGANVLTF.

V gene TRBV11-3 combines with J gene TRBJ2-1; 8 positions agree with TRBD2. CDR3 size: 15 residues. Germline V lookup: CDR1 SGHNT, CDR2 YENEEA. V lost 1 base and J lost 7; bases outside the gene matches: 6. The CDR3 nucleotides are TGTGCCAGCAGCTTAGCAGCGGGAGTGGGGAATGAGCAGTTCTTC. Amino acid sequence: CASSLAAGVGNEQFF.

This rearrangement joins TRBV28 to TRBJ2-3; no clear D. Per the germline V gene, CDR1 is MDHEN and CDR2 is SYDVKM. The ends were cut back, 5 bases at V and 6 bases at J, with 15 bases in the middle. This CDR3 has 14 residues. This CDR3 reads CASSALGITDTQYF. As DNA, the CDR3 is TGTGCCAGCAGTGCGTTAGGTATCACGGATACGCAGTATTTT.

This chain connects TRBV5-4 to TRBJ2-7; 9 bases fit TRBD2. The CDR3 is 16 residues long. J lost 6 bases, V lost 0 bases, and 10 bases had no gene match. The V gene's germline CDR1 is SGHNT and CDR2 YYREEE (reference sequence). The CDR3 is CASSLASAGGPREQYF. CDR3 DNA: TGTGCCAGCAGCTTGGCCTCGGCGGGAGGGCCCCGCGAGCAGTACTTC.